This is a list of T cell receptor beta chains from one sample in a study of blood T cell repertoires in COVID-19. Measured with immunoSEQ multiplex PCR; TCRdb has only the in-frame clones, and not every one. This table has 50,000 to 75,000 clones, around 87% appearing once. Sequenced input: peripheral blood. Every receptor here comes from a man aged 55 to 70 with acute or convalescent COVID-19. CDR3s include the opening cysteine and the closing phenylalanine or tryptophan. The order of the fields is clone size, J gene, D gene, V gene, CDR3 length, CDR3 DNA, CDR3 protein. The D gene is left open where the match is weak. Size tells how often a clone was seen (once, few, many) or the class of an expanded clone, and some rows leave it out.

clone_size: NA
j_call: TRBJ2-1
d_call: NA
v_call: TRBV4-2
cdr3_length: 15
cdr3_nt: TGTGCCAGCAGCCAAGGTGGGGGGGGCGTAGATGAGCAGTTCTTC
cdr3_aa: CASSQGGGGVDEQFF

clone_size: NA
j_call: TRBJ1-6
d_call: NA
v_call: TRBV20-1
cdr3_length: 13
cdr3_nt: TGCAGTGCTAGTAGGGGACAAAATTCACCCCTCCACTTT
cdr3_aa: CSASRGQNSPLHF

clone_size: NA
j_call: TRBJ2-5
d_call: TRBD2
v_call: TRBV11-2
cdr3_length: 16
cdr3_nt: TGTGCCAGCAGCTTTGGCAGCGGGGGGGCCCAAGAGACCCAGTACTTC
cdr3_aa: CASSFGSGGAQETQYF

clone_size: NA
j_call: TRBJ1-1
d_call: NA
v_call: TRBV2
cdr3_length: 13
cdr3_nt: TGTGCCAGCCGAATACACCAGAACACTGAAGCTTTCTTT
cdr3_aa: CASRIHQNTEAFF

clone_size: NA
j_call: TRBJ1-1
d_call: TRBD1
v_call: TRBV7-9
cdr3_length: 14
cdr3_nt: TGTGCCAGCAGCGAGACAGGGGCCAACACTGAAGCTTTCTTT
cdr3_aa: CASSETGANTEAFF

clone_size: NA
j_call: TRBJ2-2
d_call: NA
v_call: TRBV7-2
cdr3_length: 16
cdr3_nt: TGTGCCAGCAGCTTAGAGTGGGGGGAGCCCACCGGGGAGCTGTTTTTT
cdr3_aa: CASSLEWGEPTGELFF

clone_size: NA
j_call: TRBJ1-2
d_call: NA
v_call: TRBV5-8
cdr3_length: 15
cdr3_nt: TGTGCCAGCAGCTTGTCGTATTTCGGGGATTATGGCTACACCTTC
cdr3_aa: CASSLSYFGDYGYTF

clone_size: NA
j_call: TRBJ2-1
d_call: TRBD1
v_call: TRBV25-1
cdr3_length: 14
cdr3_nt: TGTGCCAGCAGAACAGGGGGCCTCTACAATGAGCAGTTCTTC
cdr3_aa: CASRTGGLYNEQFF

clone_size: NA
j_call: TRBJ2-2
d_call: TRBD1
v_call: TRBV23-1
cdr3_length: 17
cdr3_nt: TGCGCCAGCAGTCAATCGACACAGGGGAGTTTTGCCGGGGAGCTGTTTTTT
cdr3_aa: CASSQSTQGSFAGELFF

clone_size: NA
j_call: TRBJ2-3
d_call: NA
v_call: TRBV30
cdr3_length: 14
cdr3_nt: TGTGCCTGCCCGGCCGGACTGTCCACAGATACGCAGTATTTT
cdr3_aa: CACPAGLSTDTQYF

clone_size: NA
j_call: TRBJ1-2
d_call: TRBD1
v_call: TRBV30
cdr3_length: 14
cdr3_nt: TGTGCCTGGGATCCGGGACAGGGGGGCTATGGCTACACCTTC
cdr3_aa: CAWDPGQGGYGYTF

clone_size: NA
j_call: TRBJ1-1
d_call: NA
v_call: TRBV7-8
cdr3_length: 13
cdr3_nt: TGTGCCAGCAGCTCGCCAGGGGACCCTAGAGCTTTCTTT
cdr3_aa: CASSSPGDPRAFF

clone_size: NA
j_call: TRBJ2-5
d_call: TRBD2
v_call: TRBV30
cdr3_length: 13
cdr3_nt: TGTGCCTGGAGTTTAAGCGGGGAAGAGACCCAGTACTTC
cdr3_aa: CAWSLSGEETQYF

clone_size: NA
j_call: TRBJ2-5
d_call: NA
v_call: TRBV5-4
cdr3_length: 15
cdr3_nt: TGTGCCAGCAGCTTATTGACAGGATGGGGGGAGACCCAGTACTTC
cdr3_aa: CASSLLTGWGETQYF

clone_size: NA
j_call: TRBJ1-6
d_call: NA
v_call: TRBV18
cdr3_length: 14
cdr3_nt: TGTGCCAGCTCACCAGGAGGGGTAGGCTCACCCCTCCACTTT
cdr3_aa: CASSPGGVGSPLHF

clone_size: NA
j_call: TRBJ1-1
d_call: NA
v_call: TRBV4-3
cdr3_length: 18
cdr3_nt: TGCGCCAGCAGCCAAGACGGGTATAGGGGAGGAGTGGACACTGAAGCTTTCTTT
cdr3_aa: CASSQDGYRGGVDTEAFF

clone_size: NA
j_call: TRBJ2-7
d_call: TRBD1
v_call: TRBV3-1/TRBV3-2
cdr3_length: 18
cdr3_nt: TGTGCCAGCAGTCCGCGATTGACAGGGGGCAATGTTCTCTACGAGCAGTACTTC
cdr3_aa: CASSPRLTGGNVLYEQYF

clone_size: NA
j_call: TRBJ2-7
d_call: TRBD1
v_call: TRBV27
cdr3_length: 13
cdr3_nt: TGTGCCAGACCCGGGACAGGGCTCTACGAGCAGTACTTC
cdr3_aa: CARPGTGLYEQYF

clone_size: NA
j_call: TRBJ1-2
d_call: TRBD1
v_call: TRBV27
cdr3_length: 15
cdr3_nt: TGTGCCAGCACAAGATGGGACAGATCGGACTATGGCTACACCTTC
cdr3_aa: CASTRWDRSDYGYTF

clone_size: NA
j_call: TRBJ1-1
d_call: NA
v_call: TRBV10-3
cdr3_length: 13
cdr3_nt: TGTGCCATCAGTGAGTCCCAGGGCACTGAAGCTTTCTTT
cdr3_aa: CAISESQGTEAFF

clone_size: NA
j_call: TRBJ2-1
d_call: TRBD2
v_call: TRBV7-2
cdr3_length: 14
cdr3_nt: TGTGCCAGCAGCGGGGGACTAGCGGGGGTTGAGCAGTTCTTC
cdr3_aa: CASSGGLAGVEQFF

clone_size: NA
j_call: TRBJ2-5
d_call: NA
v_call: TRBV5-4
cdr3_length: 13
cdr3_nt: TGTGCCAGCACGACCGGGTCCCAAGAGACCCAGTACTTC
cdr3_aa: CASTTGSQETQYF

clone_size: NA
j_call: TRBJ1-6
d_call: TRBD1
v_call: TRBV6-5
cdr3_length: 13
cdr3_nt: TGTGCCACCCAGGACAGGGTTTGGTCACCCCTCCACTTT
cdr3_aa: CATQDRVWSPLHF

clone_size: NA
j_call: TRBJ1-2
d_call: TRBD1
v_call: TRBV27
cdr3_length: 15
cdr3_nt: TGTGCCAGCAGTTCCCCCGGGACAGGGGGCGCTGGCTACACCTTC
cdr3_aa: CASSSPGTGGAGYTF

clone_size: once
j_call: TRBJ1-2
d_call: TRBD1
v_call: TRBV7-2
cdr3_length: 13
cdr3_nt: TGTGCCAGCAGCCCCGGGACAGACTATGGCTACACCTTC
cdr3_aa: CASSPGTDYGYTF

clone_size: NA
j_call: TRBJ2-1
d_call: NA
v_call: TRBV15
cdr3_length: 15
cdr3_nt: TGTGCCACCAGCAGACCCGGGACAAGCGACAATGAGCAGTTCTTC
cdr3_aa: CATSRPGTSDNEQFF

clone_size: NA
j_call: TRBJ2-5
d_call: TRBD1
v_call: TRBV11-2
cdr3_length: 14
cdr3_nt: TGTGCCAGCAGCCTCAGACAGGGCCGAGAGACCCAGTACTTC
cdr3_aa: CASSLRQGRETQYF

clone_size: NA
j_call: TRBJ1-2
d_call: TRBD1
v_call: TRBV15
cdr3_length: 15
cdr3_nt: TGTGCCACCAGCAGAGCAACAGGGGGGGGCTATGGCTACACCTTC
cdr3_aa: CATSRATGGGYGYTF

clone_size: once
j_call: TRBJ2-5
d_call: TRBD2
v_call: TRBV25-1
cdr3_length: 16
cdr3_nt: TGTGCCAGCAGTGAAGAGCGGGGTACTAGGGTGGAGACCCAGTACTTC
cdr3_aa: CASSEERGTRVETQYF

clone_size: NA
j_call: TRBJ2-7
d_call: NA
v_call: TRBV23-1
cdr3_length: 18
cdr3_nt: TGCGCCAGCAGTCAATCGCAGGCATGGGCACAGGTGCCCTACGAGCAGTACTTC
cdr3_aa: CASSQSQAWAQVPYEQYF

clone_size: NA
j_call: TRBJ1-1
d_call: NA
v_call: TRBV7-9
cdr3_length: 12
cdr3_nt: TGTGCCAGCAGCTTGTCCGACACTGAAGCTTTCTTT
cdr3_aa: CASSLSDTEAFF

clone_size: NA
j_call: TRBJ1-1
d_call: TRBD1
v_call: TRBV18
cdr3_length: 14
cdr3_nt: TGTGCCAGCTCAATTAGGACAGGGGGCACTGAAGCTTTCTTT
cdr3_aa: CASSIRTGGTEAFF

clone_size: NA
j_call: TRBJ2-2
d_call: NA
v_call: TRBV5-6
cdr3_length: 15
cdr3_nt: TGTGCCAGCAGCCTGGGGGCCCTCGGAACCGGGGAGCTGTTTTTT
cdr3_aa: CASSLGALGTGELFF

clone_size: NA
j_call: TRBJ2-3
d_call: NA
v_call: TRBV25-1
cdr3_length: 12
cdr3_nt: TGTGCCAGCCGGACAGCCACAGATACGCAGTATTTT
cdr3_aa: CASRTATDTQYF

clone_size: NA
j_call: TRBJ1-4
d_call: NA
v_call: TRBV15
cdr3_length: 13
cdr3_nt: TGTGCCACCAGCAGACAGGGTCATGAAAAACTGTTTTTT
cdr3_aa: CATSRQGHEKLFF

clone_size: NA
j_call: TRBJ1-2
d_call: NA
v_call: TRBV5-6
cdr3_length: 13
cdr3_nt: TGTGCCAGCAGCTTTGGGGACTACTATGGCTACACCTTC
cdr3_aa: CASSFGDYYGYTF

clone_size: NA
j_call: TRBJ1-2
d_call: NA
v_call: TRBV11-2
cdr3_length: 14
cdr3_nt: TGTGCCAGCAGCGTTAGAGGAATGATCTATGGCTACACCTTC
cdr3_aa: CASSVRGMIYGYTF

clone_size: once
j_call: TRBJ1-1
d_call: NA
v_call: TRBV6-5
cdr3_length: 13
cdr3_nt: TGTGCCAGCAGTCTTTTTTCGAACACTGAAGCTTTCTTT
cdr3_aa: CASSLFSNTEAFF

clone_size: few
j_call: TRBJ1-2
d_call: NA
v_call: TRBV27
cdr3_length: 14
cdr3_nt: TGTGCCAGCAGCCCTAGGAAATCTAACTATGGCTACACCTTC
cdr3_aa: CASSPRKSNYGYTF

clone_size: NA
j_call: TRBJ1-2
d_call: TRBD1
v_call: TRBV7-2
cdr3_length: 15
cdr3_nt: TGTGCCAGCAGCTTTACCGGGACAGGCCCTAAGGGCTACACCTTC
cdr3_aa: CASSFTGTGPKGYTF

clone_size: NA
j_call: TRBJ2-7
d_call: NA
v_call: TRBV4-2
cdr3_length: 13
cdr3_nt: TGTGCCAGCAGCCACTCCAACAGGGACGAGCAGTACTTC
cdr3_aa: CASSHSNRDEQYF

clone_size: NA
j_call: TRBJ1-5
d_call: NA
v_call: TRBV30
cdr3_length: 14
cdr3_nt: TGTGCCTGGAGTAGCGGGTCCGGCAATCAGCCCCAGCATTTT
cdr3_aa: CAWSSGSGNQPQHF

clone_size: NA
j_call: TRBJ1-2
d_call: NA
v_call: TRBV3-1/TRBV3-2
cdr3_length: 15
cdr3_nt: TGTGCCAGCAGCCAAGATTCGTCGACAGCCTATGGCTACACCTTC
cdr3_aa: CASSQDSSTAYGYTF

clone_size: NA
j_call: TRBJ1-2
d_call: NA
v_call: TRBV24-1
cdr3_length: 14
cdr3_nt: TGTGCCACCAGTGATTCACCAGGGGAGTGGCGCTACACCTTC
cdr3_aa: CATSDSPGEWRYTF

clone_size: NA
j_call: TRBJ1-5
d_call: TRBD1
v_call: TRBV6-2/TRBV6-3
cdr3_length: 19
cdr3_nt: TGTGCCAGCAGTTACTCGGACAGGAGCGGGTTGGGTAGCAATCAGCCCCAGCATTTT
cdr3_aa: CASSYSDRSGLGSNQPQHF

clone_size: NA
j_call: TRBJ2-1
d_call: TRBD2
v_call: TRBV9
cdr3_length: 16
cdr3_nt: TGTGCCAGCAGCGTAGGGTTGGTAGCGGGGGTCGGTGAGCAGTTCTTC
cdr3_aa: CASSVGLVAGVGEQFF

clone_size: NA
j_call: TRBJ2-7
d_call: NA
v_call: TRBV4-3
cdr3_length: 15
cdr3_nt: TGCGCCAGCAGCCCAGAGGCAGGGCCGAGCTACGAGCAGTACTTC
cdr3_aa: CASSPEAGPSYEQYF

clone_size: NA
j_call: TRBJ1-1
d_call: TRBD1
v_call: TRBV5-6
cdr3_length: 14
cdr3_nt: TGTGCCAGCAGCGCTGACAGGGAGAACACTGAAGCTTTCTTT
cdr3_aa: CASSADRENTEAFF

clone_size: NA
j_call: TRBJ1-1
d_call: NA
v_call: TRBV21-1
cdr3_length: 16
cdr3_nt: TGTGCCAGCATCCTTAGGTGGGGGGGACTGAACACTGAAGCTTTCTTT
cdr3_aa: CASILRWGGLNTEAFF

clone_size: NA
j_call: TRBJ1-2
d_call: TRBD1
v_call: TRBV5-6
cdr3_length: 14
cdr3_nt: TGTGCCAGCAGCTTGCCGACAGGGGCGGACGGCTACACCTTC
cdr3_aa: CASSLPTGADGYTF

clone_size: NA
j_call: TRBJ1-5
d_call: TRBD1
v_call: TRBV7-2
cdr3_length: 15
cdr3_nt: TGTGCCAGCAGCCGCTCGACAGGGCTTGTGCAGCCCCAGCATTTT
cdr3_aa: CASSRSTGLVQPQHF

clone_size: NA
j_call: TRBJ2-3
d_call: TRBD2
v_call: TRBV11-1
cdr3_length: 16
cdr3_nt: TGTGCCAGCAGCTTCGGACTAGCGGGGGGGGCAGATACGCAGTATTTT
cdr3_aa: CASSFGLAGGADTQYF

clone_size: NA
j_call: TRBJ2-1
d_call: NA
v_call: TRBV27
cdr3_length: 12
cdr3_nt: TGTGCCAGCAGTCAAACAATGAATGAGCAGTTCTTC
cdr3_aa: CASSQTMNEQFF

clone_size: NA
j_call: TRBJ1-5
d_call: NA
v_call: TRBV6-5
cdr3_length: 15
cdr3_nt: TGTGCCAGCAGTTACTCCTACAGGAGCAATCAGCCCCAGCATTTT
cdr3_aa: CASSYSYRSNQPQHF

clone_size: few
j_call: TRBJ1-2
d_call: NA
v_call: TRBV14
cdr3_length: 20
cdr3_nt: TGTGCCAGCAGCCAAGATCAGGTGGGGAGGGTGACCTTCCTTAACTATGGCTACACCTTC
cdr3_aa: CASSQDQVGRVTFLNYGYTF

clone_size: once
j_call: TRBJ1-3
d_call: NA
v_call: TRBV19
cdr3_length: 16
cdr3_nt: TGTGCCAGTAGTATAAATACCGGGACTACTGGAAACACCATATATTTT
cdr3_aa: CASSINTGTTGNTIYF

clone_size: NA
j_call: TRBJ2-2
d_call: NA
v_call: TRBV25-1
cdr3_length: 12
cdr3_nt: TGTGCCAGCAGGACTAACACCGGGGAGCTGTTTTTT
cdr3_aa: CASRTNTGELFF

clone_size: NA
j_call: TRBJ1-2
d_call: TRBD1
v_call: TRBV27
cdr3_length: 15
cdr3_nt: TGTGCCAGCAGTAAACCGGGACAGGGGAACTATGGCTACACCTTC
cdr3_aa: CASSKPGQGNYGYTF

clone_size: NA
j_call: TRBJ2-5
d_call: TRBD2
v_call: TRBV9
cdr3_length: 16
cdr3_nt: TGTGCCAGCAGCGTGACTAGCGGGGGGGCGGAAGAGACCCAGTACTTC
cdr3_aa: CASSVTSGGAEETQYF

clone_size: NA
j_call: TRBJ2-7
d_call: TRBD1
v_call: TRBV6-5
cdr3_length: 13
cdr3_nt: TGTGCCAGCAGGATAAGACAGGGGTACGAGCAGTACTTC
cdr3_aa: CASRIRQGYEQYF